This is a list of T cell receptor beta chains from one sample in a study of blood T cell repertoires in COVID-19. Clones were sequenced by immunoSEQ multiplex PCR, and TCRdb holds only the in-frame ones, with some missing. Among 80,000 to 100,000 clones, 80% were seen once, and the ten largest hold around 10%. The sample comprised peripheral blood. These receptors were obtained from a woman in her seventies with acute or convalescent COVID-19. Each CDR3 is given with its conserved first and last residue. The order of the fields is J gene, clone size, V gene, D gene, CDR3 protein, CDR3 DNA. A D gene is named only where the DNA matches it firmly. Rows may omit the clone size; those that give it use once, few, many or a size class.

TRBJ1-5 . TRBV28 TRBD1 CASNPGGRQPQHF TGTGCCAGCAATCCAGGGGGCAGGCAGCCCCAGCATTTT
TRBJ2-7 . TRBV7-2 . CASSLVHGTYEQYF TGTGCCAGCAGCTTAGTACACGGGACCTACGAGCAGTACTTC
TRBJ2-2 . TRBV24-1 . CATSDHTGELFF TGTGCCACCAGTGATCATACCGGGGAGCTGTTTTTT
TRBJ2-7 . TRBV7-9 TRBD1 CAISQGVTYEQYF TGTGCCATAAGCCAGGGGGTCACCTACGAGCAGTACTTC
TRBJ2-5 . TRBV9 TRBD1 CASSETGSRVETQYF TGTGCCAGCAGCGAGACAGGGTCTCGAGTAGAGACCCAGTACTTC
TRBJ2-2 . TRBV10-3 TRBD1 CAISPGQGGTGELFF TGTGCCATCAGCCCCGGACAGGGGGGAACCGGGGAGCTGTTTTTT
TRBJ2-2 . TRBV6-1 . CASSGNRPGVAGELFF TGTGCCAGCAGTGGGAATCGCCCGGGGGTGGCCGGGGAGCTGTTTTTT
TRBJ2-3 . TRBV5-1 TRBD2 CASSLIAGRTDTQYF TGCGCCAGCAGCTTAATAGCGGGGCGCACAGATACGCAGTATTTT
TRBJ1-1 . TRBV19 . CASSIQANTEAFF TGTGCCAGTAGTATTCAGGCGAACACTGAAGCTTTCTTT
TRBJ2-1 . TRBV29-1 TRBD2 CSVGQSGGARNEQFF TGCAGCGTTGGCCAAAGCGGGGGGGCCCGCAATGAGCAGTTCTTC
TRBJ2-5 few TRBV2 TRBD2 CASSESLAGEETQYF TGTGCCAGCAGTGAATCCCTAGCGGGGGAAGAGACCCAGTACTTC
TRBJ2-5 once TRBV30 . CAWSAPRLVYETQYF TGTGCCTGGAGTGCCCCCCGGCTAGTGTACGAGACCCAGTACTTC
TRBJ1-5 . TRBV5-8 . CASSLREGWPQHF TGTGCCAGCAGCTTGAGGGAGGGGTGGCCCCAGCATTTT
TRBJ1-1 . TRBV12-3/TRBV12-4 TRBD1 CASSLGTVTEAFF TGTGCCAGCAGCCTAGGGACAGTCACTGAAGCTTTCTTT
TRBJ2-6 . TRBV4-1 TRBD2 CASSRVASGGSGANVLTF TGCGCCAGCAGCCGGGTGGCTAGCGGGGGTTCTGGGGCCAACGTCCTGACTTTC
TRBJ1-1 . TRBV11-2 . CASSRNTEAFF TGTGCCAGCAGTAGGAACACTGAAGCTTTCTTT
TRBJ2-3 once TRBV24-1 TRBD2 CATSDRLAGVTDTQYF TGTGCCACCAGTGACCGACTAGCGGGGGTCACAGATACGCAGTATTTT
TRBJ1-3 . TRBV3-1/TRBV3-2 . CASSHLTGNTIYF TGTGCCAGCAGCCATCTTACTGGAAACACCATATATTTT
TRBJ1-5 . TRBV2 . CASTLAGVQPQHF TGTGCCAGCACCCTGGCAGGGGTTCAGCCCCAGCATTTT
TRBJ1-2 . TRBV28 TRBD1 CASSPPGQGNYGYTF TGTGCCAGCAGTCCTCCGGGACAGGGGAACTATGGCTACACCTTC
TRBJ2-2 . TRBV5-1 TRBD2 CASSTSGRALDTGELFF TGCGCCAGCAGCACTAGCGGGAGGGCCCTGGACACCGGGGAGCTGTTTTTT
TRBJ1-3 . TRBV28 . CASSLGRGSGNTIYF TGTGCCAGCAGTTTAGGCAGGGGCTCTGGAAACACCATATATTTT
TRBJ1-2 . TRBV5-1 . CASSPREGGYGYTF TGCGCCAGCAGCCCTCGGGAGGGGGGCTATGGCTACACCTTC
TRBJ2-5 . TRBV28 TRBD2 CASSRRLAGGWWETQYF TGTGCCAGCAGCCGCCGACTAGCGGGAGGGTGGTGGGAGACCCAGTACTTC